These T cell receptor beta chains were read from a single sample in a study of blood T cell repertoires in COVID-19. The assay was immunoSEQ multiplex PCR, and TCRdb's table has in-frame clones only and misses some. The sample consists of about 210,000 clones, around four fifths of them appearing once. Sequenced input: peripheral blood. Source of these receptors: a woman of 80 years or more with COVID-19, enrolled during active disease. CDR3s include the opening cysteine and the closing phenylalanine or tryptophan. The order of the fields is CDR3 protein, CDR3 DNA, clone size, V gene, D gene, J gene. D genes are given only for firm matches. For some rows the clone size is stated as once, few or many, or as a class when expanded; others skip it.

CASSIGSFSNQPQHF | TGTGCCAGTAGTATCGGGTCATTTAGCAATCAGCCCCAGCATTTT | . | TRBV19 | . | TRBJ1-5
CASSTMHIWGGF | TGTGCCAGCAGCACCATGCACATTTGGGGGGGGTTT | few | TRBV21-1 | . | TRBJ2-3
CASRTPGAGNTIYF | TGTGCCAGTAGGACTCCAGGGGCTGGAAACACCATATATTTT | . | TRBV19 | . | TRBJ1-3
CASSLAFRGEQYF | TGTGCCAGCAGCTTGGCTTTCAGGGGAGAGCAGTACTTC | . | TRBV7-2 | . | TRBJ2-7
CASTKPFPRKEKLFF | TGTGCCAGCACCAAACCGTTCCCCAGAAAAGAAAAACTGTTTTTT | . | TRBV28 | . | TRBJ1-4
CASSYAQAGTEAFF | TGTGCCAGCAGTTACGCCCAGGCCGGCACTGAAGCTTTCTTT | . | TRBV6-5 | . | TRBJ1-1
CASSQESPGLKKPIMNTEAFF | TGTGCCAGCAGCCAGGAATCCCCCGGGTTAAAAAAACCCATTATGAACACTGAAGCTTTCTTT | . | TRBV3-1/TRBV3-2 | . | TRBJ1-1
CASNTGGLPYNEQFF | TGTGCCAGCAACACCGGGGGACTTCCCTACAATGAGCAGTTCTTC | . | TRBV7-2 | . | TRBJ2-1
CASSRRTDGELFF | TGTGCCAGCAGTCGTAGGACAGACGGGGAGCTGTTTTTT | . | TRBV6-5 | . | TRBJ2-2
CASSQFNGGETGELFF | TGTGCCAGCAGCCAATTCAACGGGGGGGAGACCGGGGAGCTGTTTTTT | . | TRBV7-9 | TRBD2 | TRBJ2-2
CASSPQGGLSVWGYTF | TGTGCCAGCAGCCCCCAGGGGGGTCTCTCTGTCTGGGGCTACACCTTC | . | TRBV7-3 | TRBD1 | TRBJ1-2
CASSLGRTFTGELFF | TGCGCCAGCAGCTTGGGCCGGACTTTCACCGGGGAGCTGTTTTTT | . | TRBV5-1 | . | TRBJ2-2
CASSQDPTGGVRAFF | TGCGCCAGCAGCCAAGATCCGACAGGGGGCGTTCGGGCTTTCTTT | . | TRBV4-1 | TRBD1 | TRBJ1-1
CASSLNVGTGELFF | TGTGCCAGCAGCTTGAATGTCGGTACCGGGGAGCTGTTTTTT | once | TRBV5-5 | . | TRBJ2-2
CASSVSGTGLYEQYF | TGTGCCAGCAGCGTCTCCGGGACAGGGTTGTACGAGCAGTACTTC | . | TRBV5-6 | TRBD1 | TRBJ2-7
CASSLGTASPLHF | TGCGCCAGCAGCTTGGGAACAGCTTCACCCCTCCACTTT | . | TRBV5-1 | . | TRBJ1-6
CASSGGVEDTQYF | TGTGCCAGCAGCGGGGGGGTTGAGGATACGCAGTATTTT | . | TRBV10-3 | TRBD2 | TRBJ2-3
CASSMTGGNYGYTF | TGTGCCAGCAGCATGACAGGGGGCAACTATGGCTACACCTTC | . | TRBV5-4 | TRBD1 | TRBJ1-2
CASRVAGENTGELFF | TGTGCCAGCCGAGTGGCAGGCGAGAACACCGGGGAGCTGTTTTTT | . | TRBV7-6 | . | TRBJ2-2
CASSLSSPGDDTGELFF | TGTGCCAGCAGCTTATCGTCTCCGGGGGATGACACCGGGGAGCTGTTTTTT | . | TRBV7-8 | . | TRBJ2-2
CASSLGQLSNQPQHF | TGTGCCAGCAGCTTGGGACAGCTTAGCAATCAGCCCCAGCATTTT | . | TRBV5-6 | . | TRBJ1-5
CASRSREQYF | TGTGCCAGCAGGTCCCGGGAGCAGTACTTC | . | TRBV2 | . | TRBJ2-7
CASSTRTGLGYGYTF | TGTGCCAGCAGCACCCGGACAGGGTTGGGCTATGGCTACACCTTC | . | TRBV5-4 | TRBD1 | TRBJ1-2
CASSSGQVYNEKLFF | TGCGCCAGCAGCTCAGGACAAGTCTATAATGAAAAACTGTTTTTT | . | TRBV5-1 | . | TRBJ1-4
CASSSDRSGTEAFF | TGCGCCAGCAGCTCTGACAGGTCGGGGACTGAAGCTTTCTTT | . | TRBV5-1 | . | TRBJ1-1
CASSFLAGGHEQFF | TGTGCCAGCAGTTTCCTAGCGGGGGGGCATGAGCAGTTCTTC | . | TRBV6-4 | TRBD2 | TRBJ2-1
CASSPEVFLNNEQFF | TGTGCCAGCAGCCCGGAGGTTTTCCTGAACAATGAGCAGTTCTTC | . | TRBV7-9 | . | TRBJ2-1
CASSRGLAYNEQFF | TGTGCCAGCAGCCGAGGACTAGCGTACAATGAGCAGTTCTTC | . | TRBV4-2 | TRBD2 | TRBJ2-1
CASSEAPPQGCSPLHF | TGCGCCAGCAGTGAGGCCCCTCCCCAGGGTTGCTCACCCCTCCACTTT | . | TRBV10-1 | . | TRBJ1-6
CASSERTSPLGNEQFF | TGTGCCAGCAGCGAACGGACTAGCCCCTTGGGTAATGAGCAGTTCTTC | . | TRBV7-2 | TRBD2 | TRBJ2-1
CASSYSRNRFTANGYTF | TGTGCCAGCAGTTACTCGAGGAACAGGTTCACGGCTAATGGCTACACCTTC | . | TRBV6-2/TRBV6-3 | . | TRBJ1-2
CASSHRDSTYTF | TGTGCCAGCTCACACCGGGACAGTACCTACACCTTC | few | TRBV18 | TRBD1 | TRBJ1-2
CSAGQRNQPQHF | TGCAGCGCCGGACAGCGTAATCAGCCCCAGCATTTT | . | TRBV29-1 | . | TRBJ1-5
CASSFGTGGANTGELFF | TGCGCCAGCAGCTTCGGGACAGGGGGCGCGAACACCGGGGAGCTGTTTTTT | . | TRBV5-1 | TRBD1 | TRBJ2-2
CASSDRTGGYEQYF | TGTGCCAGCAGTGACAGAACCGGGGGCTACGAGCAGTACTTC | few | TRBV2 | . | TRBJ2-7
CASSHQNSGQGASGYTF | TGCGCCAGCAGCCATCAAAATTCTGGACAGGGCGCGTCCGGCTACACCTTC | . | TRBV4-1 | TRBD1 | TRBJ1-2
CASSYVQGNTEAFF | TGTGCCAGCAGTTACGTACAGGGGAACACTGAAGCTTTCTTT | few | TRBV6-6 | . | TRBJ1-1
CASSFLAGITDTQYF | TGTGCCAGCAGCTTTCTAGCGGGGATCACAGATACGCAGTATTTT | . | TRBV6-6 | TRBD2 | TRBJ2-3
CASSIDPVGSSTNEKLFF | TGTGCCAGTAGTATAGACCCCGTCGGTTCTTCGACTAATGAAAAACTGTTTTTT | . | TRBV19 | . | TRBJ1-4
CASSKSGTVNQPQHF | TGTGCCAGCAGCAAATCGGGAACAGTCAATCAGCCCCAGCATTTT | . | TRBV21-1 | . | TRBJ1-5